Listed below are T cell receptor beta chains from one sample, sequenced in a study of blood T cell repertoires in COVID-19. Clones were read by immunoSEQ multiplex PCR, and TCRdb kept only the in-frame ones, dropping some. This table has 200,000 to 250,000 clones, roughly nine tenths appearing once. Sequencing was performed on peripheral blood. These TCRs come from a man younger than 40 with acute or convalescent COVID-19. The CDR3 runs from the conserved cysteine through the conserved F or W. A D gene is named only where the DNA matches it firmly. Size tells how often a clone was seen (once, few, many) or the class of an expanded clone, and some rows leave it out.

-	TRBJ2-1	TRBD2	15	TRBV5-6	TGTGCCAGCAGCCTACTAGCGGCGTCCTACAATGAGCAGTTCTTC	CASSLLAASYNEQFF
-	TRBJ2-7	-	14	TRBV4-1	TGCGCCAGCAGCCAAGAAGACACCCTCTACGAGCAGTACTTC	CASSQEDTLYEQYF
-	TRBJ2-3	-	12	TRBV3-1/TRBV3-2	TGTGCCAGCAGCGGAGGCACAGATACGCAGTATTTT	CASSGGTDTQYF
-	TRBJ2-7	TRBD1	15	TRBV5-1	TGCGCCAGCAGCTTGACACAGGGGGGCTCCTACGAGCAGTACTTC	CASSLTQGGSYEQYF
-	TRBJ2-1	-	15	TRBV6-4	TGTGCCAGCAGTGACGGGGGACTCCCGTACAATGAGCAGTTCTTC	CASSDGGLPYNEQFF
-	TRBJ2-7	-	16	TRBV6-6	TGTGCCAGCAAAACAATCTGGGCCCGCGGCGGCGGGGAGCAGTACTTC	CASKTIWARGGGEQYF
-	TRBJ2-7	-	15	TRBV7-9	TGTGCCAGCAGCTTAGTAGGGGGGGTGATCTCCGAGCAGTACTTC	CASSLVGGVISEQYF
-	TRBJ2-7	-	14	TRBV6-6	TGTGCCAGCACCCAGCATGGGCAACCCTACGAGCAGTACTTC	CASTQHGQPYEQYF
-	TRBJ1-4	TRBD1	14	TRBV5-1	TGCGCCAGCAGCCTACAGGGGGCCGGCGAAAAACTGTTTTTT	CASSLQGAGEKLFF
-	TRBJ1-3	-	14	TRBV6-6	TGTGCCAGCAGGGGAACCCCTGGAGAGGGAACCATATATTTT	CASRGTPGEGTIYF
-	TRBJ1-2	-	13	TRBV10-3	TGTGCCATCACCCCCGACAGTACCTATGGCTACACCTTC	CAITPDSTYGYTF
-	TRBJ2-2	-	16	TRBV5-8	TGTGCCAGCACCGCCTTGGGTACGGGAGTTACCAGGGAGCTGTTTTTT	CASTALGTGVTRELFF
-	TRBJ2-1	-	13	TRBV5-8	TGTGCCAGCAGCTTGAACCAGGCTGGTGAGCAGTTCTTC	CASSLNQAGEQFF
-	TRBJ1-2	TRBD1	13	TRBV6-6	TGTGCCAGCAGTTCGACAGGGGACTATGGCTACACCTTC	CASSSTGDYGYTF
-	TRBJ2-7	-	11	TRBV20-1	TGCAGTGCTAGAGACCTCTACGAGCAGTACTTC	CSARDLYEQYF
-	TRBJ2-5	-	18	TRBV3-1/TRBV3-2	TGTGCCAGCAGCCAAGAGTTCCTAGTTCGCGGGCGGCTGCAGACCCAGTACTTC	CASSQEFLVRGRLQTQYF
-	TRBJ1-2	-	12	TRBV7-9	TGTGCCAGCAGCTTGCGTGTCTATGGCTACACCTTC	CASSLRVYGYTF
-	TRBJ1-2	-	18	TRBV19	TGTGCCAGTAGTATCTGGTTACTAGGGACAACACTTGCCTATGGCTACACCTTC	CASSIWLLGTTLAYGYTF
once	TRBJ2-3	TRBD1	15	TRBV5-4	TGTGCCAGCAGTCCTCTGGGGACAGGCACAGATACGCAGTATTTT	CASSPLGTGTDTQYF
once	TRBJ2-3	TRBD1	15	TRBV6-5	TGTGCCAGCAGAAAGCCGGGACAGGTAATGACGACGCAGTATTTT	CASRKPGQVMTTQYF
-	TRBJ1-4	-	17	TRBV19	TGTGCCAGTAAGGTGTTGGGCCAGGGGAACTTTAATGAAAAACTGTTTTTT	CASKVLGQGNFNEKLFF
-	TRBJ1-2	TRBD1	16	TRBV27	TGTGCCAGCAGTTTGCCCAACAGGGGAAGTGACTATGGCTACACCTTC	CASSLPNRGSDYGYTF